The clone carrying this TCR beta chain was counted ten times or more. This record belongs to a study of metastatic and nonmetastatic thyroid tumors. No patient had received any treatment before thyroid surgery. TCRdb reanalyzed the PCR reads via MiXCR. Altogether around 30,000 clones are present, about a fifth being singletons, with the ten largest covering 2.5% to 3.5%. This TCR derives from a male donor with papillary thyroid cancer or a benign thyroid nodule (not recorded which). Some clones in this sample may be carry-over from other donors' samples. Input material: tumor tissue.

CDR3 coding DNA: TGTGCCAGCAGTGGGCGGGAGGGCACCGGGGAGCTGTTTTTT. Translation gives CASSGREGTGELFF. J is TRBJ2-2 and V is TRBV6-1; TRBD2 aligns across 9 bases. This CDR3 region has 14 residues. The germline V gene has CDR1 MNHNS and CDR2 SASEGT. With 4 bases clipped from V and 4 bases from J, the junction kept 1 base outside the gene matches.